Sequencing of this TCR beta chain was carried out in a study of T cell changes during pregnancy in multiple sclerosis (dated by TCRdb to about 2019). For the wider study: In women with multiple sclerosis, the researchers looked at how the T cell repertoire shifted as pregnancy progressed.

The CDR3 runs 13 residues from the cysteine to the phenylalanine. The kept DNA is CDR3 alone, 39 bases in frame from the first base. V and J lose 7 bases and 0 bases, and a span of 10 bases separates them. CDR1 is given as SNHLY and CDR2 as FYNNEI, both from the germline V gene. Only one count was recorded for this clone. The clone's antigen remains unknown. There are no base qualities to consult, and no much larger clone falls within one base. The library was prepared using the immunoSEQ multiplex PCR assay. The table comes from immuneACCESS by way of TCRdb, which keeps in-frame sequences with V and J called. Part of the clones is missing from these tables; in studies checked, under half for an unresolved V gene and the rest for unknown reasons. This sample has about 22,000 clones in its table, and 75% to 95% of those were observed once. More than 0.65% of the sample rests with the top ten.

The clonotype was recovered from a female donor in good health, enrolled as a control in a pregnancy study. This receptor chain uses TRBV2 and TRBJ2-7; there is no confident call for the D gene. This sample comprised CD4+ T cells from peripheral blood mononuclear cells, obtained in the third trimester of pregnancy. The DNA is TGTGCCAGCACAGCCGACAACTCCTACGAGCAGTACTTC. It codes for CASTADNSYEQYF.